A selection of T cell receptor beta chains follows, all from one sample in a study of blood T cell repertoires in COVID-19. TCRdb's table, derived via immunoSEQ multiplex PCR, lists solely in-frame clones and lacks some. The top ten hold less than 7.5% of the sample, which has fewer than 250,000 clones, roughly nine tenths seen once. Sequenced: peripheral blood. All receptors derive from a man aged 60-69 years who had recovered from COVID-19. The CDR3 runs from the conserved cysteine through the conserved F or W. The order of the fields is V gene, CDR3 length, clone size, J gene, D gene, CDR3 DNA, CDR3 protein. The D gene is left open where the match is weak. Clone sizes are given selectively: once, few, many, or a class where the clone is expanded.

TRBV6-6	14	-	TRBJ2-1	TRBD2	TGTGCCAGCAGTTACCGGGGGACTATAAATGAGCAGTTCTTC	CASSYRGTINEQFF
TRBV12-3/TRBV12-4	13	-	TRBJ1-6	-	TGTGCCAGCATGGACTGGAGGAATTCACCCCTCCACTTT	CASMDWRNSPLHF
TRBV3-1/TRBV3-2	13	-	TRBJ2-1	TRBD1	TGTGCCAGCAGCCAAGACAGGGGGCATGAGCAGTTCTTC	CASSQDRGHEQFF
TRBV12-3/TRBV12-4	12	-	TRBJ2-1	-	TGTGCCAGCAGTTTTCACTACAATGAGCAGTTCTTC	CASSFHYNEQFF
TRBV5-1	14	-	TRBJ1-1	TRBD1	TGCGCCAGCGCCAGACAGGGTGGCATCTCTGAAGCTTTCTTT	CASARQGGISEAFF
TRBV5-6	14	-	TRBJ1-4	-	TGTGCCAGCAGCCGGAGGGAGGGGCGTGAAAAACTGTTTTTT	CASSRREGREKLFF
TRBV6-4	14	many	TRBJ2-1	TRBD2	TGTGCCAGCAGTCCGTCGGGGACTAGCGATGAGCAGTTCTTC	CASSPSGTSDEQFF
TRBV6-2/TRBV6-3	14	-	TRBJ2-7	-	TGTGCCAGCAGTCAGAGGGCGGAGAGGTACGAGCAGTACTTC	CASSQRAERYEQYF
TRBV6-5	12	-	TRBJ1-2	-	TGTGCCAGCAGTTCCATAACAGGGATGTACACCTTC	CASSSITGMYTF
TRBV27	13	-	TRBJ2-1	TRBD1	TGTGCCAGCAGGCGGACAGGACACAATGAGCAGTTCTTC	CASRRTGHNEQFF
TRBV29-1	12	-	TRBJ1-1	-	TGCAGCGCCACGGGAAGCGGGCAGCAAGCTTTCTTT	CSATGSGQQAFF
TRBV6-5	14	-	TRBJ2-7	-	TGTGCCAGCAGTTACGCGGCATTAACCTACGAGCAGTACTTC	CASSYAALTYEQYF
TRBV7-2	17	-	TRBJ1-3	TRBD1	TGTGCCAGCAGCTTAGCCCCCGGGACAGGGGACGGAAACACCATATATTTT	CASSLAPGTGDGNTIYF
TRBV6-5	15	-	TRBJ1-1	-	TGTGCCAGCAGTCCCGGACAGATAATGAACACTGAAGCTTTCTTT	CASSPGQIMNTEAFF
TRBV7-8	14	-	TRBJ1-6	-	TGTGCCAGCAGCTCAACATATCCTAATTCACCCCTCCACTTT	CASSSTYPNSPLHF
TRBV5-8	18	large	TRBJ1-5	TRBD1	TGTGCCAGCAGCCACCTTTCGACAGGGAGAGGTAGCAATCAGCCCCAGCATTTT	CASSHLSTGRGSNQPQHF
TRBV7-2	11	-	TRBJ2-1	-	TGTGCCAGCACTAGCACGAATGAGCAGTTCTTC	CASTSTNEQFF
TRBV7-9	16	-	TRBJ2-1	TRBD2	TGTGCCAGCAGGTCCCGCCGGGGGGGCTCCTACAATGAGCAGTTCTTC	CASRSRRGGSYNEQFF
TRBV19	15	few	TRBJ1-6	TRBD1	TGTGCCAGTAGCCCCGCGGGACAGGGGGTTTCACCCCTCCACTTT	CASSPAGQGVSPLHF
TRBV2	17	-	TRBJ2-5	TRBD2	TGTGCCAGCAGTACCCGGGGGAGCGGGGGGTTCCAAGAGACCCAGTACTTC	CASSTRGSGGFQETQYF
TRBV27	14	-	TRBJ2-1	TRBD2	TGTGCCAGCAGTTCCCTAGCGGGAAATGGGGTGCAGTTCTTC	CASSSLAGNGVQFF
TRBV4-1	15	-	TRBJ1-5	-	TGCGCCAGCAGCCCCAACCTCGAGGTCCGGCAGCCCCAGCATTTT	CASSPNLEVRQPQHF
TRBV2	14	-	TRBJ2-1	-	TGTGCCAGCAGTCCAGGGGTCTCCTACAATGAGCAGTTCTTC	CASSPGVSYNEQFF
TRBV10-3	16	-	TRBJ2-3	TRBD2	TGTGCCATCAGTTCGACTAGCGGGGGGGCCCCAGATACGCAGTATTTT	CAISSTSGGAPDTQYF
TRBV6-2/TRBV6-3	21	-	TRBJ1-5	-	TGTGCCAGCAGTCACAAGTCCAAGTCCCTACAGGGCCTCGGGAGCAATCAGCCCCAGCATTTT	CASSHKSKSLQGLGSNQPQHF
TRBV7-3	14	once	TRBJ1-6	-	TGTGCCAGCAGCTTAAGAGGGGGAAGTTCACCCCTCCACTTT	CASSLRGGSSPLHF
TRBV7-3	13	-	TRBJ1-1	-	TGTGCCAGCAGCTTTTCGACAGCAACTGAAGCTTTCTTT	CASSFSTATEAFF
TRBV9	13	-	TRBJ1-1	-	TGTGCCAGCAGCCCCCCCGCAGCGGGTGAAGCTTTCTTT	CASSPPAAGEAFF
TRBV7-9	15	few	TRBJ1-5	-	TGTGCCAGCAGCCCGGACAGAGCGGGCAATCAGCCCCAGCATTTT	CASSPDRAGNQPQHF
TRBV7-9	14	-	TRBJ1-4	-	TGTGCCAGCAGCCTTACGGGAGGACGAGAAAAACTGTTTTTT	CASSLTGGREKLFF
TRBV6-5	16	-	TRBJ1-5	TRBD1	TGTGCCAGCAGTTTGGGGACAGGGGGCGGTTATCAGCCCCAGCATTTT	CASSLGTGGGYQPQHF
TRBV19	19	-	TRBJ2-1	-	TGTGCCAGTAGGGGGGACTTATCCCCACTGGGAAGCTCCTACAATGAGCAGTTCTTC	CASRGDLSPLGSSYNEQFF
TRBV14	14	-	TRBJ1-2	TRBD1	TGTGCCAGCAGCCTTTCCGGGACAGGGAATGGCTACACCTTC	CASSLSGTGNGYTF
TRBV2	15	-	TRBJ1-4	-	TGTGCCAGCAGTCAGGACGGGAGGGGTAATGAAAAACTGTTTTTT	CASSQDGRGNEKLFF
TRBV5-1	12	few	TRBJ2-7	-	TGCGCCAGCAGCTTGCGAGGCTACGAGCAGTACTTC	CASSLRGYEQYF
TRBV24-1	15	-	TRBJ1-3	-	TGTGCCACCAGTCCCCCTGTCGGGACTGGAAACACCATATATTTT	CATSPPVGTGNTIYF
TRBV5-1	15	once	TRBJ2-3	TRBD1	TGCGCCAGCAGGGGACAGGGGTTCCGTGTGGATACGCAGTATTTT	CASRGQGFRVDTQYF
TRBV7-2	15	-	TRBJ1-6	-	TGTGCCAGCAGCTTATTCCAGGGGCTAAATTCACCCCTCCACTTT	CASSLFQGLNSPLHF
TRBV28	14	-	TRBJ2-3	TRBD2	TGTGCCAGCAGTTTTGCGGGAGGTAGAGATACGCAGTATTTT	CASSFAGGRDTQYF
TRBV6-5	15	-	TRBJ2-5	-	TGTGCCAGAGTGGGGCGGGACCCCTACCAAGAGACCCAGTACTTC	CARVGRDPYQETQYF
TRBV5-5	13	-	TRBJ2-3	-	TGTGCCAGCAGCTTGGGGGCCACAGATACGCAGTATTTT	CASSLGATDTQYF
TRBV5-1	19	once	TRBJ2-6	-	TGCGCCAGCAGCCAACGACCACTTACAGGGACCGTAGGGGCCAACGTCCTGACTTTC	CASSQRPLTGTVGANVLTF
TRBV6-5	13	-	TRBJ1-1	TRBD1	TGTGCCAGCATCAGACAGGGGGGAACTGAAGCTTTCTTT	CASIRQGGTEAFF
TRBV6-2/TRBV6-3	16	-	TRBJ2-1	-	TGTGCCAGCAGTTCCGCCGGGGGTTTCTCCTACAATGAGCAGTTCTTC	CASSSAGGFSYNEQFF
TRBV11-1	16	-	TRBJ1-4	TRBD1	TGTGCCAGCAGCTACGACAGGGTCGCAGATAATGAAAAACTGTTTTTT	CASSYDRVADNEKLFF
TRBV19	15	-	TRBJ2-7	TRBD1	TGTGCCAGTAGTATCGGGACAGGGGCCCCCTACGAGCAGTACTTC	CASSIGTGAPYEQYF
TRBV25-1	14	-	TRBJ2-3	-	TGTGCCAGCAGTGAGGGCACTAGCACAGATACGCAGTATTTT	CASSEGTSTDTQYF
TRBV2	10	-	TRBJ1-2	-	TGTGCCAGCAGTGAATTAGGCTACACCTTC	CASSELGYTF
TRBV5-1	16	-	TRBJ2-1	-	TGCGCCAGCAGCTTGCTTTCGTCAGGAGGGAGCAATGAGCAGTTCTTC	CASSLLSSGGSNEQFF
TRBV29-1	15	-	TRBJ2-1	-	TGCAGCGTTGGCTTACCTACTAGCCTCCGCCCTGAGCAGTTCTTC	CSVGLPTSLRPEQFF
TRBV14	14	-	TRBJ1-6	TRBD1	TGTGCCAGCAGCCAAACAGGGGGAGCTTCACCCCTCCACTTT	CASSQTGGASPLHF
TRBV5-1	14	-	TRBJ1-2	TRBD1	TGCGCCAGCAGCGGAATGACAGGGGGCTATGGCTACACCTTC	CASSGMTGGYGYTF
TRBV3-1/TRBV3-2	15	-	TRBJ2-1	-	TGTGCCAGCAGCCAAGTAGGGGTCTCCTACAATGAGCAGTTCTTC	CASSQVGVSYNEQFF
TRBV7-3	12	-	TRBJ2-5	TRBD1	TGTGCCAGCAGCTTAGACAGGGGGACCCAGTACTTC	CASSLDRGTQYF
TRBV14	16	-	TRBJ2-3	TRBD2	TGTGCCAGCAGCTTCCTAGCGGGGGGGCCCACAGATACGCAGTATTTT	CASSFLAGGPTDTQYF
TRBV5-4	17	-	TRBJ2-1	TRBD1	TGTGCCAGCAGCCCATCAAGGGGACAGGTCAACTACAATGAGCAGTTCTTC	CASSPSRGQVNYNEQFF
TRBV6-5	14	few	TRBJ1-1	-	TGTGCCAGCAGCTCTCCGGGGGGGAACACTGAAGCTTTCTTT	CASSSPGGNTEAFF
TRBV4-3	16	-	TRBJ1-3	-	TGCGCCAGCAGCCAAGATGGGGGGAGCTCTGGAAACACCATATATTTT	CASSQDGGSSGNTIYF
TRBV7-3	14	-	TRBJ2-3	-	TGTGCCAGCAGCCCCTCTCGACTCACAGATACGCAGTATTTT	CASSPSRLTDTQYF